This T cell receptor beta chain is drawn from a study of cytomegalovirus exposure and HLA in healthy donors. Study in general: As released early, the data held some 80 million unique TCRs from HLA-typed donors. Findings and limits, study-wide: A few V segments could not be told apart, such as TRBV6-2 and TRBV6-3, and were left out. Accurate predictions that matched the HLA-A and HLA-B alleles of most subjects were reportedly made from TCR beta sequences. Presence/absence analyses rested on an assumption that sequencing depth was roughly uniform across donors.

PCR used 60 Vbeta primers and 13 Jbeta primers. Sequenced by immunoSEQ multiplex PCR; TCRdb stores in-frame clones only, minus some. The sample holds around 120,000 clones, approximately 78% seen once. V was cut by 5 bases and J by 8 bases, with 15 bases left in between. This CDR3 spans 13 amino acids. Looked up from germline, CDR1 is SGHAT and CDR2 is FQNNGV. In the case of this clone: Its antigen is not known.

This receptor was obtained from a woman in her forties in good health and CMV-seropositive. The sample was PBMCs. The chain employs TRBV11-2 and TRBJ1-2; D unresolved. The CDR3 region is CASSPWRERGYTF. The CDR3 DNA reads as TGTGCCAGCAGCCCTTGGAGGGAAAGAGGCTACACCTTC. Full variable domain (rest looked up from reference TRBV11-2 and TRBJ1-2): EAGVAQSPRYKIIEKRQSVAFWCNPISGHATLYWYQQILGQGPKLLIQFQNNGVVDDSQLPKDRFSAERLKGVDSTLKIQPAKLEDSAVYLCASSPWRERGYTFGSGTRLTVV.